Following are 3 T cell receptor beta chains from one sample sequenced in a study of graft-versus-host responses after intestinal transplantation. Method: immunoSEQ multiplex PCR; TCRdb's copy keeps in-frame clones and lacks some. Of about 93,000 clones in the sample, just under 95% were seen once. These receptors lack a known antigen. Source: unstimulated CD8+ T cells sorted from spleen or lymph node cells, taken before intestinal transplant. These receptor sequences come from a human donor who received an intestinal transplant.

V and J are TRBV5-4 and TRBJ1-3, with 7 bases fitting TRBD1. After removal of 4 bases from V and 8 bases from J, the junction contained 12 bases not matched to a gene. Germline CDR1 SGHNT, CDR2 YYREEE (reference sequence). This CDR3 has 15 residues. This CDR3 reads CASSAPGQEADTIYF. DNA for the CDR3: TGTGCCAGCAGCGCACCAGGACAGGAGGCGGACACCATATATTTT.

This chain uses TRBV4-1 with TRBJ2-1, with 7 positions matching TRBD1. This CDR3 spans 19 amino acids. CDR1 is MGHRA and CDR2 is YSYEKL in the germline V gene. Unmatched junction bases numbered 11, after V lost 0 bases and J lost 0 bases. For the CDR3, the DNA is TGCGCCAGCAGCCAAGAACAGGGGAACGGGCTGTTCTCCTACAATGAGCAGTTCTTC. Translated, it gives CASSQEQGNGLFSYNEQFF.

The genes are TRBV27 and TRBJ2-7, with TRBD2 as a possible D gene (6 bases). Germline-derived CDR1 and CDR2 are MNHEY and SMNVEV (reference sequence). V lost 3 bases and J lost 4, with 10 bases in between. The CDR3 runs 13 residues. Here the CDR3 DNA reads TGTGCCAGCAGTTTGATGGGAGGTTACGAGCAGTACTTC. It is translated as CASSLMGGYEQYF.